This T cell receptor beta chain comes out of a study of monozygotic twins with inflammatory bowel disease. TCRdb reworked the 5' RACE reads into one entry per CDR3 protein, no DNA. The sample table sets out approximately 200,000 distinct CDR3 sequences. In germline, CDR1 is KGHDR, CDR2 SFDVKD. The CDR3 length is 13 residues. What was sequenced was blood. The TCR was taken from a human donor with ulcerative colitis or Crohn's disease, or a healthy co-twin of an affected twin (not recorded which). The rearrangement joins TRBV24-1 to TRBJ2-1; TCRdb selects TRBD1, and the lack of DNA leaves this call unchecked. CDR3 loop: CATQGNSYNEQFF.